This T cell receptor (beta chain) is drawn from a study of human T cells and chemical hapten exposure. This clonotype occurred many times. Each CDR3 protein is one row after TCRdb ran MiXCR on the RACE reads. The table has 350,000 to 450,000 distinct CDR3 sequences, around 5.5% seen once. Time point defined: pre-sensitization, week 0. The treatment: therapeutic diphenylcyclopropenone sensitization with weekly scalp DPC. This receptor was identified in a woman aged 45 to 65 with alopecia areata. Some clones in this sample may be carry-over from other donors' samples. The sample was whole blood, taken in connection with sensitization to the hapten diphenylcyclopropenone (DPC).

CDR3 DNA sequence: TGTGCCAGCAGCTACACCCAGGTGGACTTCACAGATACGCAGTATTTT. It translates to CASSYTQVDFTDTQYF. The rearrangement joins TRBV7-9 to TRBJ2-3; D perhaps matches TRBD2 (5 bases). The ends were cut back, 4 bases at V and 2 bases at J, with 16 bases in the middle. Germline assignment: CDR1 SEHNR and CDR2 FQNEAQ (reference sequence). The CDR3 covers 16 residues. The full variable domain, its missing parts supplied by reference TRBV7-9 and TRBJ2-3, is DTGVSQNPRHKITKRGQNVTFRCDPISEHNRLYWYRQTLGQGPEFLTYFQNEAQLEKSRLLSDRFSAERPKGSFSTLEIQRTEQGDSAMYLCASSYTQVDFTDTQYFGPGTRLTVL.